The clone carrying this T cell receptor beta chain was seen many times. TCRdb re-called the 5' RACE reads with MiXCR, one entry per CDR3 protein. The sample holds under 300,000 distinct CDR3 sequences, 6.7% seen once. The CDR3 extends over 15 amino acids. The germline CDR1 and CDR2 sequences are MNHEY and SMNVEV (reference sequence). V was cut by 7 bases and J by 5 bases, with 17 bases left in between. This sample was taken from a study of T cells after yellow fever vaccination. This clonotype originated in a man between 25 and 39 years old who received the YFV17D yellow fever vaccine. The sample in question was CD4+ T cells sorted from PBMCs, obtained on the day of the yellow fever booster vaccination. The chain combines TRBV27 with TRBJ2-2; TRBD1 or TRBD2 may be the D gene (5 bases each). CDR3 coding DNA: TGTGCCAGCACTCAGAGGGGTTATGGAACCGGGGAGCTGTTTTTT. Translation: CASTQRGYGTGELFF.